A single TCR beta chain is shown here with its context. One junction end does not reproduce the germline sequence, and a read error may be involved. This specimen belongs to a study of prognosis after radiotherapy for stage I lung cancer. Researchers took 4.5 to 6 milliliters of peripheral blood at each of two time points. Germline V gives CDR1 MNHEY, CDR2 SMNVEV (reference sequence). The CDR3 has 14 amino acids. TCR beta CDR3 amplification from genomic DNA was performed by two-round multiplex PCR. First-round PCR used primers specific to each TRBV and TRBJ gene. TCRdb used MiXCR to reprocess the multiplex PCR reads, holding one entry per CDR3 protein. Seen here are fewer than 40,000 distinct CDR3 sequences, 40% to 50% observed once, and the top ten hold 16%.

The TCR was taken from a donor aged 50 or older with non-small cell lung cancer. The sequencing used PBMCs, collected before or after stereotactic body radiation therapy (not recorded which). The gene calls are TRBV27 and TRBJ1-2; tentatively, D is TRBD1 (6 bases). CDR3 coding DNA: TGTGCCAGCAGTGGACGAGAGGGGGGCTATGGCTACGCCTTC. The encoded protein is CASSGREGGYGYAF.